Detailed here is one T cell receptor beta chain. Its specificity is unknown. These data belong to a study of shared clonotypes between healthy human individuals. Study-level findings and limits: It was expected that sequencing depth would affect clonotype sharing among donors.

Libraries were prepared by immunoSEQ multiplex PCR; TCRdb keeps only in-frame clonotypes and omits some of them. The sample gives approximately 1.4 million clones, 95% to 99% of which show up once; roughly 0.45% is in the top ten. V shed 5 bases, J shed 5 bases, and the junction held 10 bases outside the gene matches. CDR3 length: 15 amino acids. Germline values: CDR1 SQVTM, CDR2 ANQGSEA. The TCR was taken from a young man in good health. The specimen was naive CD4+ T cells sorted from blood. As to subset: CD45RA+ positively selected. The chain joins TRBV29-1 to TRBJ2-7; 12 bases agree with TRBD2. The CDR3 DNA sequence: TGCAGCGTTTCCCCCAGACTAGCGGGAGTAAACGAGCAGTACTTC. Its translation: CSVSPRLAGVNEQYF.